One sample yielded the 22 T cell receptor beta chains listed below, sequenced in a study of T cells after yellow fever vaccination. In TCRdb, the 5' RACE reads were re-called with MiXCR into one record per CDR3 protein. This sample has 250,000 or so distinct CDR3 sequences, with 5.5% to 8.5% found just once. This specimen consisted of CD4+ T cells sorted from PBMCs, obtained on the day of the yellow fever booster vaccination. The receptor source for this set is a man aged 25-40 years who received the YFV17D yellow fever vaccine.

This clonotype has a count of ten or more. V gene TRBV5-5 combines with J gene TRBJ2-5; D possibly corresponds to TRBD1 (6 bases). The germline V gene has CDR1 SGHKS and CDR2 YYEKEE (reference sequence). There are 15 residues in the CDR3. The V end lost 4 bases, the J end lost 2 bases, and 15 bases lay between the germline ends. CDR3 protein: CASSIFPGQQETQYF. For the CDR3, the DNA is TGTGCCAGCAGCATCTTCCCGGGACAACAAGAGACCCAGTACTTC.

This clonotype was seen only a few times. The chain recombines TRBV4-2 with TRBJ2-1; no clear D gene. CDR3 length equals 15 residues. V was clipped by 0 bases and J by 8 bases, with 14 bases between them. Looked up from germline, CDR1 is LGHNA and CDR2 is YNFKEQ. CDR3 DNA: TGTGCCAGCAGCCAAGAGGTGGTAGCAGGTTATGAGCAGTTCTTC. It codes for CASSQEVVAGYEQFF.

This clonotype was observed at least ten times. V usage is TRBV7-2 and J usage is TRBJ2-3; D not certain. Germline values: CDR1 SGHTA, CDR2 FQGNSA. CDR3 length: 12 residues. Trimming shortened V by 5 bases and J by 0 bases, and 3 bases separated the two germline ends. CDR3 amino acids: CASSISTDTQYF. The CDR3, as DNA: TGTGCCAGCAGCATCAGCACAGATACGCAGTATTTT.

The V gene is TRBV4-3, the J gene TRBJ1-2, with D unresolved. In germline, CDR1 is LGHNA, CDR2 YSLEER. This CDR3 has 15 residues. Trimming removed 4 bases from V and 8 bases from J, with 20 bases in between. CDR3 sequence (DNA): TGCGCCAGCAGCCCTTCCGGGTTCCTACCGCGAGGCTACACCTTC. Translation: CASSPSGFLPRGYTF.

This clonotype has ten or more counts. The chain combines TRBV5-5 with TRBJ2-1, with 11 bases fitting TRBD2. The J segment lost 7 bases and the V segment lost 5 bases, leaving 11 bases of the junction unmatched. The length of the CDR3 is 16 residues. Germline V CDR1 and CDR2: SGHKS, YYEKEE (reference sequence). The CDR3 sequence is CASRSKFSGRANEQFF. The CDR3 DNA sequence: TGTGCCAGCAGATCCAAGTTTAGCGGGAGGGCGAATGAGCAGTTCTTC.

The genes are TRBV10-3 and TRBJ2-1; TRBD1 or TRBD2 may be the D gene (5 bases each). Germline loops: CDR1 ENHRY, CDR2 SYGVKD. Trimming shortened V by 10 bases and J by 5 bases, and 15 bases separated the two germline ends. The CDR3 length is 13 residues. DNA of the CDR3: TGTGCCACCGGGGCCACTAAAAACAATGAGCAGTTCTTC. It specifies CATGATKNNEQFF.

There are many counts of this clonotype. This chain links TRBV11-3 with TRBJ2-5; 11 bases are shared with TRBD1. Germline-derived CDR1 and CDR2 are SGHNT and YENEEA. J was trimmed by 4 bases and V by 5 bases; bases with no gene match: 6. This CDR3 is built from 15 residues. The CDR3 sequence is CASSHGTGGSETQYF. In DNA, the CDR3 is TGTGCCAGCAGCCATGGGACAGGGGGTTCAGAGACCCAGTACTTC.

The chain carries TRBV5-1 and TRBJ2-7; D is unclear. CDR3 length: 14 amino acids. V lost 1 base and J lost 6, with 14 bases in between. Germline CDR1 reads SGHRS; CDR2 reads YFSETQ. This CDR3 is CASSLTQTKGEQYF. For the CDR3, the DNA is TGCGCCAGCAGCTTGACACAGACAAAGGGCGAGCAGTACTTC.

This clonotype was observed many times. V usage is TRBV5-1 and J usage is TRBJ2-2; possible D gene TRBD1, 6 bases. Trimming cost V 3 bases and J 8 bases, with 14 bases left between them. In germline, CDR1 is SGHRS, CDR2 YFSETQ. The CDR3 sequence is 14 residues long. The chain's CDR3 is CASSSSDGQGELFF. The DNA for the CDR3 is TGCGCCAGCAGCTCCTCAGATGGACAGGGGGAGCTGTTTTTT.

The J gene is TRBJ2-7, the V gene TRBV28, with D possibly called TRBD1 or TRBD2 (5 bases each). The CDR3 sequence is 16 residues long. In germline, CDR1 is MDHEN, CDR2 SYDVKM. Trimming shortened V by 5 bases and J by 3 bases, and 20 bases separated the two germline ends. For the CDR3, the DNA is TGTGCCAGCAGTCCCCCGAGGGGAGTCGGTTTCTACGAGCAGTACTTC. It encodes CASSPPRGVGFYEQYF.

This clonotype was seen many times. V is TRBV6-6 and J is TRBJ2-5; D call uncertain. From germline, CDR1 is MNHNY and CDR2 SVGAGI (reference sequence). The CDR3 spans 10 residues. CDR3 DNA sequence: TGTGATAAACCCGGTGAGACCCAGTACTTC. Protein: CDKPGETQYF.

This clonotype was found many times. The V gene is TRBV24-1, the J gene TRBJ2-2; TRBD1 agrees at 8 bases. The germline CDR1 and CDR2 sequences are KGHDR and SFDVKD. The ends lost 7 bases at V and 7 bases at J; junction bases unmatched: 10. The CDR3 is 15 amino acids. Here the CDR3 reads CATSAPTGAIGELFF. CDR3 bases: TGTGCCACCAGCGCCCCGACAGGGGCGATCGGGGAGCTGTTTTTT.

This clonotype has just a few counts. J is TRBJ2-7 and V is TRBV4-3; D is uncertain. CDR3 size: 13 residues. In germline, CDR1 is LGHNA, CDR2 YSLEER. V lost 2 bases, J lost 6 bases, and 11 bases lay in between. This CDR3 is CASSQFGSGEQYF. In nucleotides, the CDR3 is TGCGCCAGCAGCCAATTTGGGTCAGGCGAGCAGTACTTC.

This clonotype was seen many times. V and J are TRBV7-2 and TRBJ2-7; possible D gene TRBD1, 5 bases. There are 13 residues in the CDR3. V was clipped by 6 bases and J by 3 bases, with 12 bases between them. Per germline, CDR1 SGHTA and CDR2 FQGNSA. The CDR3 sequence is CASRAPQGYEQYF. CDR3 sequence (DNA): TGTGCCAGCAGGGCTCCCCAGGGCTACGAGCAGTACTTC.

CDR3 amino acids: CASRVAGSWTDTQYF. CDR3 coding DNA: TGTGCCAGCAGGGTAGCAGGGAGTTGGACAGATACGCAGTATTTT. The chain employs TRBV27 and TRBJ2-3; D is possibly TRBD1 or TRBD2 (5 bases each). The CDR3 is made up of 15 amino acids. Germline CDR1 and CDR2: MNHEY and SMNVEV (reference sequence). The V gene lost 6 bases and the J gene lost 3 bases, with 16 bases spanning the gap.

This clonotype came up many times. The chain carries TRBV5-8 and TRBJ1-6; D gene ambiguous. Trimming took 2 bases from V and 0 from J, leaving 6 bases between them. The CDR3 loop spans 15 amino acids. Germline CDR1 SGHTS, CDR2 YDEGEE. CDR3 protein: CASSFSSSYNSPLHF. CDR3 nucleotides: TGTGCCAGCAGCTTCTCGAGCTCCTATAATTCACCCCTCCACTTT. The full variable domain, in which reference TRBV5-8 and TRBJ1-6 provide the parts outside the CDR3, is EAGVTQSPTHLIKTRGQQATLRCSPISGHTSVYWYQQALGLGLQFLLWYDEGEERNRGNFPPRFSGRQFPNYSSELNVNALELEDSALYLCASSFSSSYNSPLHFGNGTRLTVT.

V is TRBV20-1 and J is TRBJ2-3; 10 positions agree with TRBD2. The CDR3 is 17 amino acids. Trimming took 2 bases from V and 6 from J; bases not matched to a gene: 14. Per germline, CDR1 DFQATT and CDR2 SNEGSKA (reference sequence). This chain's CDR3 is CSARSRLAGELTDTQYF. Here the CDR3 DNA reads TGCAGTGCTAGATCCCGACTAGCGGGCGAATTGACGGATACGCAGTATTTT.

This clonotype was counted a few times. The chain links TRBV4-3 to TRBJ2-1; TRBD2 agrees at 8 bases. The CDR3 totals 16 residues. The trim removed 0 bases at V and 1 base at J, leaving 2 bases unmatched. The V gene's germline CDR1 is LGHNA and CDR2 YSLEER. CDR3 DNA sequence: TGCGCCAGCAGCCAAGAGGCTAGCGGGTCCTACAATGAGCAGTTCTTC. It encodes CASSQEASGSYNEQFF.

The chain combines TRBV19 with TRBJ1-3; D not certain. This CDR3 has 14 residues. V was pared by 3 bases and J by 1 base, with 7 bases between. Per the germline V gene, CDR1 is LNHDA and CDR2 is SQIVND (reference sequence). CDR3: CASSMISSGNTIYF. The CDR3 DNA is TGTGCCAGTAGTATGATCTCTTCTGGAAACACCATATATTTT.

The J gene is TRBJ1-4, the V gene TRBV20-1; no definite D call. CDR3 size: 13 residues. Germline lookup yields CDR1 DFQATT and CDR2 SNEGSKA (reference sequence). V was shortened by 4 bases and J by 0 bases, with 6 bases between the two germline ends. The CDR3: CSATRTTNEKLFF. The CDR3 region has the DNA TGCAGTGCTACCCGGACAACTAATGAAAAACTGTTTTTT.

This sequence joins TRBV5-1 and TRBJ1-5; the D is unclear. This CDR3 comprises 13 residues. V was shortened by 0 bases and J by 6 bases, with 7 bases between the two germline ends. The germline CDR1 and CDR2 sequences are SGHRS and YFSETQ. The CDR3 DNA reads as TGCGCCAGCAGCTTGGATGTGGGTCAGCCCCAGCATTTT. This gives the protein CASSLDVGQPQHF.

This clonotype was found many times. The chain is built from TRBV6-6 and TRBJ2-1; unclear D gene. Germline-derived CDR1 and CDR2 are MNHNY and SVGAGI (reference sequence). Trimming removed 5 bases from V and 3 bases from J, with 5 bases in between. The CDR3 extends over 12 amino acids. CDR3 protein: CASSHGYNEQFF. CDR3 in DNA: TGTGCCAGCAGTCATGGCTACAATGAGCAGTTCTTC.